This TCR beta chain was retrieved from a study of shared clonotypes between healthy human individuals. General study results and limits: It was expected that sequencing depth would affect clonotype sharing among donors.

On this clone: Antigen unknown.

This was a deep-level run. Among the unsorted PBMC samples, replicate PCRs used around 270 ng DNA, 30,000 to 35,000 T cell genomes. Ten immunoSEQ deep assay plates were used by the authors to sequence unsorted PBMC DNA. Generated by immunoSEQ multiplex PCR, the TCRdb table keeps only in-frame clones and is missing some. The sample consists of some 490,000 clones, approximately 81% of them appearing once. CDR3 length: 15 amino acids. V lost 6 bases and J lost 3; bases outside the gene matches: 10. The germline V gene encodes CDR1 KGHSH and CDR2 LQKENI. The chain combines TRBV18 with TRBJ2-5; 7 bases are shared with TRBD1. The receptor was derived from a woman in her thirties or forties in good health. Some clones in this sample may be carry-over from other donors' samples. The sample was PBMCs. The CDR3 nucleotides read TGTGCCAGCTCGACAGGGCTTGGGGTCGAAGAGACCCAGTACTTC. Protein product: CASSTGLGVEETQYF.